A selection of T cell receptor beta chains follows, all from one sample in a study of T-cell memory formation after mild COVID-19. TCRdb re-called the 5' RACE reads through MiXCR, storing one row per CDR3 protein. Seen here are 130,000 to 150,000 distinct CDR3 sequences, around 21% observed once, and the top ten hold under 2.5%. Material for sequencing was PBMCs or a T cell subset sorted from them (not recorded which). These receptors all stem from an adult woman who had mild COVID-19 (a few samples of this study predate the infection). Cell type and time point are not known. The CDR3 runs from the conserved cysteine through the conserved F or W. A D gene is named only where the DNA matches it firmly. Expanded clones get a size class; other rows say once, few or many, or leave the size out.

clone_size | j_call | v_call | d_call | cdr3_nt | cdr3_aa
. | TRBJ2-2 | TRBV7-8 | . | TGTGCCAGCAGCCCCAAAAGGGACCGCATCACCGGGGAGCTGTTTTTT | CASSPKRDRITGELFF
few | TRBJ1-1 | TRBV20-1 | . | TGCAGTGCTAGAAGAGGGAGGGACACTGAAGCTTTCTTT | CSARRGRDTEAFF
few | TRBJ2-3 | TRBV12-3/TRBV12-4 | . | TGTGCCAGCAGTTTAGCGCGGGCCCGTACGCAGTATTTT | CASSLARARTQYF
. | TRBJ1-4 | TRBV4-1 | TRBD1 | TGCGCCAGCAGCCAGGGCAGGGGGGCAACTAATGAAAAACTGTTTTTT | CASSQGRGATNEKLFF
few | TRBJ1-2 | TRBV5-4 | . | TGTGCCAGCAGCTTGGCGGGTGGCAGGGATGGCTACACCTTC | CASSLAGGRDGYTF
few | TRBJ1-1 | TRBV5-3 | . | TGTGCCAGAAGCTTGGGTCGCGACAGGAACACTGAAGCTTTCTTT | CARSLGRDRNTEAFF
few | TRBJ2-7 | TRBV4-2 | TRBD1 | TGTGCCAGCAGCCAAGGAGAAGGCGACAGGGGCCTCGAGCAGTACTTC | CASSQGEGDRGLEQYF
. | TRBJ2-5 | TRBV20-1 | TRBD1 | TGCAGTGCCCCCCCCGGGACAGGGGTGGAGACCCAGTACTTC | CSAPPGTGVETQYF
. | TRBJ2-1 | TRBV6-4 | TRBD2 | TGTGCCAGCAGTGCCGACAGGGTAGTTGGACTAGCGGACAATGAGCAGTTCTTC | CASSADRVVGLADNEQFF
. | TRBJ1-6 | TRBV29-1 | . | TGCAGCGTTACCTTCCCTGGGGGGACCAATTCACCCATCCACTTT | CSVTFPGGTNSPIHF
. | TRBJ2-5 | TRBV7-8 | . | TGTGCCAGCAGCTTGGGGGGCCCCTTTCAAGAGACCCAGTACTTC | CASSLGGPFQETQYF
few | TRBJ2-1 | TRBV6-2/TRBV6-3 | TRBD2 | TGTGCCAGCAGTGCCCAACTAGCGGGAGGGCCTAAGGAGCAGTTCTTC | CASSAQLAGGPKEQFF
. | TRBJ2-7 | TRBV5-1 | TRBD1 | TGCGCCAGCAGGACCGGGACAGGGAGATACGAGCAGTACTTC | CASRTGTGRYEQYF